Listed below are T cell receptor beta chains from one sample, sequenced in a study of T cell changes during pregnancy in multiple sclerosis. Libraries were prepared by immunoSEQ multiplex PCR; TCRdb keeps only in-frame clonotypes and omits some of them. The table shows around 45,000 clones, with 92% occurring only once. The sequenced sample was CD4+ T cells from peripheral blood mononuclear cells, obtained in the third trimester of pregnancy. The receptors here all came from a female donor with multiple sclerosis, enrolled in a pregnancy study. Each CDR3 is given with its conserved first and last residue. A D gene is named only where the DNA matches it firmly. Size is omitted from some rows. Given values are once, few, many or a class for expanded clones.

d_gene	v_gene	j_gene	abundance	CDR3nt	CDR3aa
NA	TRBV5-6	TRBJ2-1	NA	TGTGCCAGCAGCTTGTATGGGGGGAGTGAGCAGTTCTTC	CASSLYGGSEQFF
TRBD1	TRBV5-4	TRBJ2-7	NA	TGCGCCAGCAGCTTGGCCGGGACAGGATCCTACGAGCAGTACTTC	CASSLAGTGSYEQYF
TRBD2	TRBV28	TRBJ2-7	NA	TGTGCCAGCAGTCTAGGACTAGCGGGAGGGTATAAGCAGTACTTC	CASSLGLAGGYKQYF
TRBD2	TRBV6-4	TRBJ2-7	NA	TGTGCCAGCAGTGACGGTTCTAGCGGGGAGCATGGTAGCTACGAGCAGTACTTC	CASSDGSSGEHGSYEQYF
NA	TRBV6-5	TRBJ2-6	NA	TGTGCCAGCAGCGGCGAAGCGGGCCGGGCCAACGTCCTGACTTTC	CASSGEAGRANVLTF
NA	TRBV11-3	TRBJ2-1	NA	TGTGCCAGCAGCCCACTAGTTCTTAATGAGCAGTTCTTC	CASSPLVLNEQFF
NA	TRBV18	TRBJ2-5	NA	TGTGCCAGCTCAACGAGGGCCAGCTTGAAGGAAGAGACCCAGTACTTC	CASSTRASLKEETQYF
NA	TRBV10-2	TRBJ2-5	NA	TGCGCCAGCAGTGAGGGGTTCGGGGGGACCCAGTACTTC	CASSEGFGGTQYF
NA	TRBV7-9	TRBJ2-1	NA	TGTGCCAGCAGACTACAGGGTACGGAAAGAGAGCAGTTCTTC	CASRLQGTEREQFF
TRBD1	TRBV7-9	TRBJ1-5	NA	TGTGCCAGCAGCTCCGGGGGACAGGGGAAGGGTCAGCCCCAGCATTTT	CASSSGGQGKGQPQHF
NA	TRBV11-3	TRBJ2-1	NA	TGTGCCAGCAGCTTAGATGGGGCTAGTCCCTACAATGAGCAGTTCTTC	CASSLDGASPYNEQFF
TRBD2	TRBV5-5	TRBJ2-5	NA	TGTGCCAGCAGCTTGAGTAGGGCAGGGTGGGTACTAGCGGGACGAGAGACCCAGTACTTC	CASSLSRAGWVLAGRETQYF
TRBD1	TRBV14	TRBJ2-7	NA	TGTGCCAGCAGCCTGGAACACTGGGACAGGGGTTTTTCGTACGAGCAGTACTTC	CASSLEHWDRGFSYEQYF
TRBD2	TRBV28	TRBJ2-1	NA	TGTGCCAGCAGTGGAAAGACTAGCGGGAGCCTCACCTCCTACAATGAGCAGTTCTTC	CASSGKTSGSLTSYNEQFF
NA	TRBV6-4	TRBJ2-7	NA	TGTGCCAGCAGTGACCCTCGGTGGGCAGGCCCGATGTACGAGCAGTACTTC	CASSDPRWAGPMYEQYF
NA	TRBV7-2	TRBJ2-4	NA	TGTGCCAGCAGCTCCCTGGGGCCGCCCCTAGCCAAAAACATTCAGTACTTC	CASSSLGPPLAKNIQYF
NA	TRBV5-1	TRBJ1-1	NA	TGCGCCAGCAGCACTTTCTGGAGTAACACTGAAGCTTTCTTT	CASSTFWSNTEAFF
TRBD1	TRBV5-1	TRBJ2-6	NA	TGCGCCAGCAGCCCACAGGGGAACTCTGGGGCCAACGTCCTGACTTTC	CASSPQGNSGANVLTF
NA	TRBV7-2	TRBJ2-2	NA	TGTGCCAGCACCCTCCTGGGCGGAGGGCCTACCGGGGAGCTGTTTTTT	CASTLLGGGPTGELFF
NA	TRBV10-3	TRBJ2-1	NA	TGTGCCATCAGTGCCGGGAGCTCCTACAATGAGCAGTTCTTC	CAISAGSSYNEQFF
NA	TRBV7-2	TRBJ2-5	NA	TGTGCCAGCAGCTTAGCCGGGAGAGGAGAGACCCAGTACTTC	CASSLAGRGETQYF
TRBD2	TRBV9	TRBJ2-1	NA	TGTGCCAGCAGCTTCAGGACTAGCGGTTCCTACAATGAGCAGTTCTTC	CASSFRTSGSYNEQFF
NA	TRBV28	TRBJ2-1	NA	TGTGCCAGCAGTCTACTAGCCACCCCTTATTCTAGCTCCTACAATGAGCAGTTCTTC	CASSLLATPYSSSYNEQFF
NA	TRBV28	TRBJ1-2	NA	TGTGCCAGCAGTTTAAAAGGGGGAGCCTATGGCTACACCTTC	CASSLKGGAYGYTF
NA	TRBV6-6	TRBJ2-1	NA	TGTGCCAGCAGTTCCCAGAGCGTCGCTTTACGAGGCGAGCAGTTCTTC	CASSSQSVALRGEQFF
NA	TRBV7-2	TRBJ1-2	once	TGTGCCAGCAGCTTAGGTAACCGAGGAGGCGGCTACACCTTC	CASSLGNRGGGYTF
TRBD1	TRBV4-3	TRBJ2-4	NA	TGCGCCAGCAGCCAAGTTACAGGGGATGCCTTTTACTTC	CASSQVTGDAFYF
NA	TRBV2	TRBJ2-2	NA	TGTGCCAGCAGTGCTTCCAGGGTTTTTGACACCGGGGAGCTGTTTTTT	CASSASRVFDTGELFF
NA	TRBV9	TRBJ2-1	NA	TGTGCCAGCGGAAGAACGGGCTCCTACAATGAGCAGTTCTTC	CASGRTGSYNEQFF
TRBD1	TRBV7-2	TRBJ1-2	NA	TGTGCCAGCAGCAGGACAGGGGGCAAGTACTATGGCTACACCTTC	CASSRTGGKYYGYTF
NA	TRBV28	TRBJ1-5	NA	TGTGCCAGCAGTTCACGACAGCAGCCCCAGCATTTT	CASSSRQQPQHF
TRBD2	TRBV7-3	TRBJ2-1	NA	TGTGCCAGCAGCTTCCAAGCGGGAGGCCCCAATGAGCAGTTCTTC	CASSFQAGGPNEQFF
TRBD1	TRBV7-2	TRBJ1-1	NA	TGTGCCAGCAGCCGAACAACAGGGGGCTGGACTGAAGCTTTCTTT	CASSRTTGGWTEAFF
NA	TRBV7-3	TRBJ2-3	NA	TGTGCCAGCAGCTTAGCAGGGGCAGATACGCAGTATTTT	CASSLAGADTQYF
TRBD2	TRBV7-2	TRBJ2-7	once	TGTGCCAGCAGCTCCGCCCTGGGACTAGCGGGAGTTGGTTACGAGCAGTACTTC	CASSSALGLAGVGYEQYF
NA	TRBV7-2	TRBJ2-1	NA	TGTGCCAGCAGCTTGACGCGGAATGAGCAGTTCTTC	CASSLTRNEQFF
TRBD1	TRBV6-5	TRBJ1-6	NA	TGTGCCAGCAGTAGACAGGGAATTGATTCACCCCTCCACTTT	CASSRQGIDSPLHF
TRBD2	TRBV13	TRBJ2-7	NA	TGTGCCAGCAGCTTGGGGTTTAGCGGGGCAAGGGCCTACGAGCAGTACTTC	CASSLGFSGARAYEQYF
TRBD1	TRBV7-2	TRBJ1-6	NA	TGTGCCAGCAGTCATGGACAGGGAAGCTCCTATAATTCACCCCTCCACTTT	CASSHGQGSSYNSPLHF
NA	TRBV7-8	TRBJ2-6	NA	TGTGCCAGCAGCTTAGGACATACAGGGTCAGGGGCCAACGTCCTGACTTTC	CASSLGHTGSGANVLTF
TRBD1	TRBV19	TRBJ2-1	once	TGTGCCAGTAGTCTTAGACAGGGTTTAGGCTACAATGAGCAGTTCTTC	CASSLRQGLGYNEQFF
TRBD1	TRBV11-2	TRBJ2-7	NA	TGTGCCAGCAGCTTAGCTACCGGGACAGGGACCTACGAGCAGTACTTC	CASSLATGTGTYEQYF
TRBD1	TRBV28	TRBJ1-2	NA	TGTGCCAGCATAGCGGGGACAGCCCAAAGGATATACTATGGCTACACCTTC	CASIAGTAQRIYYGYTF
NA	TRBV9	TRBJ2-7	few	TGTGCCAGCAGCGCGGGACTCAATGACTGGCTTGACGAGCAGTACTTC	CASSAGLNDWLDEQYF
NA	TRBV18	TRBJ2-2	NA	TGTGCCAGCTCACCTCCGGGGTTTGGCGGGGAGCTGTTTTTT	CASSPPGFGGELFF
NA	TRBV19	TRBJ2-1	once	TGTGCCAGTGCGGACGACAAGCGGATCCGATACAATGAGCAGTTCTTC	CASADDKRIRYNEQFF
NA	TRBV4-1	TRBJ1-1	NA	TGCGCCAGCAGCCAACCTGACAGAGAGAACACTGAAGCTTTCTTT	CASSQPDRENTEAFF
NA	TRBV2	TRBJ1-5	few	TGTGCCAGCAGTGAAGCTAGGGGGGGACAGCCCCAGCATTTT	CASSEARGGQPQHF
TRBD2	TRBV11-2	TRBJ2-1	NA	TGTGCCAGCAGCACCCGACTAGCGGGAGGGCCGGGCAATGAGCAGTTCTTC	CASSTRLAGGPGNEQFF
NA	TRBV4-2	TRBJ2-2	NA	TGTGCCAGCAGCCACCCGGACAGAAACACCGGGGAGCTGTTTTTT	CASSHPDRNTGELFF